This T cell receptor beta chain appears in the sequencing data of a study of blood T cell repertoires in COVID-19. The overall study: The United States, Italy and Spain supplied acute and convalescent COVID-19 samples.

Per the original methods: It was from reference gene primer amplification that nucleated cell counts were estimated. Profiling relied on immunoSEQ multiplex PCR, and the TCRdb table lists in-frame clones only, not all of them. V and J calls and clone size are as listed in that table; D and trimming were resolved from the DNA. Altogether fewer than 80,000 clones are present, about 93% being singletons, with the ten largest covering 6.9%. Germline lookup yields CDR1 SEHNR and CDR2 FQNEAQ (reference sequence). This CDR3 has 14 residues. Trimming removed 2 bases from V and 6 bases from J; junction bases left unmatched: 6.

The TCR comes from a human donor in a cohort sampled during active COVID-19. This chain uses TRBV7-9 with TRBJ2-7; 8 bases map to TRBD2. Sequenced material: peripheral blood. The CDR3 nucleotides read TGTGCCAGCAGCTTAAGTCTAGCGGGTCGCGAGCAGTACTTC. It encodes CASSLSLAGREQYF.